A single sample gave rise to the 10 T cell receptor beta chains below, sequenced in a study of response to subunit inactivated influenza vaccine. TCRdb itself ran the RT-PCR reads through MiXCR, one entry per CDR3 protein. The sample yields 150,000 to 200,000 distinct CDR3 sequences, around 9.2% seen once. The material was non-naive T cells sorted from PBMCs, obtained on the day of vaccination. These receptors were obtained from a man aged 50-60 years who received an inactivated influenza vaccine.

This clonotype was counted many times. The gene calls are TRBV10-3 and TRBJ2-3, with 7 bases identical to TRBD1. The CDR3 totals 16 residues. After removal of 5 bases from V and 1 base from J, the junction contained 9 bases not matched to a gene. Germline CDR1 and CDR2: ENHRY and SYGVKD. For the CDR3, the DNA is TGTGCCATCAGTAAGCAGGGGGTTGGGGGCACAGATACGCAGTATTTT. Protein: CAISKQGVGGTDTQYF.

The chain recombines TRBV6-2 or TRBV6-3 with TRBJ2-3; possibly TRBD1 or TRBD2 for D (5 bases each). V lost 7 bases, J lost 4 bases, and 12 bases lay in between. Germline V gene sequence: CDR1 MNHEY, CDR2 SVGEGT. The CDR3 has 13 residues. The CDR3 region has the DNA TGTGCCAGCAAGCCAGGGAGCGCAGATACGCAGTATTTT. This codes for CASKPGSADTQYF.

This clonotype was seen at least ten times. The rearrangement links TRBV6-1 to TRBJ2-1; TRBD2 agrees at 8 bases. The germline gives CDR1 MNHNS, CDR2 SASEGT. This CDR3 contains 13 residues. V trimming: 5 bases; J trimming: 4 bases; junction bases outside the gene matches: 1. The CDR3 nucleotides read TGTGCCAGCAGTCGCGGGGGGTACAATGAGCAGTTCTTC. Its translation: CASSRGGYNEQFF.

This clonotype was detected many times. The J gene is TRBJ2-7, the V gene TRBV29-1; 7 bases are a match to TRBD1. V trimming: 7 bases; J trimming: 5 bases; junction bases outside the gene matches: 17. Germline CDR1 and CDR2: SQVTM and ANQGSEA. This CDR3 contains 15 residues. The CDR3: CSATLPSTGRNEQYF. The CDR3 nucleotides read TGCAGCGCCACGTTGCCCTCGACAGGGCGAAACGAGCAGTACTTC.

The genes are TRBV24-1 and TRBJ2-5; D possibly uses TRBD1 or TRBD2 (5 bases each). Trimming removed 2 bases at V and 4 bases at J, with 10 bases between. Germline V CDR1 and CDR2: KGHDR, SFDVKD. CDR3 length equals 14 residues. This chain's CDR3 is CATSDSPGRETQYF. Here the CDR3 DNA reads TGTGCCACCAGTGATTCCCCAGGGAGAGAGACCCAGTACTTC.

V gene TRBV20-1 combines with J gene TRBJ2-7; D is possibly TRBD2 (6 bases). The CDR3 covers 14 residues. Germline CDR1 and CDR2: DFQATT and SNEGSKA (reference sequence). The germline V and J ends were trimmed by 3 bases and 2 bases, with 14 bases remaining between them. The CDR3 DNA follows: TGCAGTGCTAGCGCCGGCGGGGATCCCTACGAGCAGTACTTC. Residues: CSASAGGDPYEQYF.

The chain carries TRBV4-2 and TRBJ2-3, with 7 bases matching TRBD2. The CDR3 is 15 amino acids. The J segment lost 0 bases and the V segment lost 4 bases, leaving 4 bases of the junction unmatched. The germline V gene has CDR1 LGHNA and CDR2 YNFKEQ. The CDR3: CASSRTRGSTDTQYF. The CDR3 nucleotides read TGTGCCAGCAGCCGGACGCGGGGGAGCACAGATACGCAGTATTTT.

V gene TRBV4-1 combines with J gene TRBJ2-7, with D perhaps matching TRBD2 (5 bases). This CDR3 comprises 13 residues. Germline-derived CDR1 and CDR2 are MGHRA and YSYEKL. Trimming took 1 base from V and 3 from J, leaving 7 bases between them. The CDR3 coding sequence is TGCGCCAGCAGCCAAGGGCGGGTCTACGAGCAGTACTTC. Protein: CASSQGRVYEQYF.

CDR3 loop: CASSPHGRGGTGELFF. DNA of the CDR3: TGTGCCAGCAGTCCACATGGGCGGGGGGGCACCGGGGAGCTGTTTTTT. This chain connects TRBV12-3 or TRBV12-4 to TRBJ2-2, with 9 bases that match TRBD2. The CDR3 is 16 amino acids. Germline trimming cut 5 bases from V and 4 bases from J; bases unmatched to any gene: 8.

This clonotype is medium-sized (0.01 to 0.1%) by share. This chain joins TRBV29-1 and TRBJ2-1, with D possibly TRBD2 on 5 matching bases. Trimming removed 4 bases from V and 2 bases from J, with 15 bases in between. CDR3 size: 15 residues. Germline-derived CDR1 and CDR2 are SQVTM and ANQGSEA. The CDR3 loop reads CSVASRLAPYNEQFF. The CDR3 DNA is TGCAGCGTTGCATCTCGGCTAGCCCCCTACAATGAGCAGTTCTTC.